The entry that follows covers one T cell receptor beta chain sequence. Its antigen is unknown. The source of the sample is a study of human T cells and chemical hapten exposure. Study summary: Patch testing was performed with 0.01% DPC on the upper back, with reading at 6 days. A patient group, mainly female, showed alopecia areata, totalis or universalis.

As to time point: patch test 2, 6 weeks after DPC sensitization. Noted treatment: therapeutic diphenylcyclopropenone sensitization with weekly scalp DPC. Points from the study as a whole: The count of PT1 expanded TCRs correlated positively with patch test score. TCRs at high frequency, those above 1 in 1000, did not change with DPC sensitization.

TCRdb analysed the RACE reads with MiXCR anew, one entry per CDR3 protein. This table has 110,000 or so distinct CDR3 sequences, roughly 9% appearing once. The CDR3 has 12 residues. Trimming took off 4 bases at V and 7 bases at J, with 8 bases between the two ends. Germline V gene data show CDR1 as LNHDA and CDR2 as SQIVND (reference sequence). The clonotype originates from a woman aged 40 to 50 with alopecia areata. Some clones in this sample may be carry-over from other donors' samples. The starting material was whole blood, obtained in connection with sensitization to the hapten diphenylcyclopropenone (DPC). The V call is TRBV19, the J call TRBJ1-5; D gene ambiguous. The CDR3 sequence is CASSSGWQPQHF. CDR3 coding DNA: TGTGCCAGTAGTAGCGGTTGGCAGCCCCAGCATTTT.